This TCR beta chain comes out of a study of T-cell reconstitution after alpha-beta-depleted transplantation in children. CDR3 size: 15 residues. Germline V gene lookup returns CDR1 MNHNS and CDR2 SASEGT. V was pared by 4 bases and J by 7 bases, with 9 bases of the junction left unmatched. A TCRbeta library incorporating unique molecular identifiers was prepared. TCRdb called the PCR reads again in MiXCR, with one record for every CDR3 protein. The sample carries nearly 550,000 distinct CDR3 sequences, about 17% recorded once. This clonotype was recorded at least ten times. The chain carries TRBV6-1 and TRBJ2-1, with TRBD2 identical over 8 bases. This receptor was obtained from a human donor who donated a stem cell graft to a child with acute lymphoblastic leukemia. The specimen comprised PBMCs from the stem cell graft donor, sampled from the stem cell graft. The CDR3 coding sequence is TGTGCCAGCAGTGCGAGCGGGAGCGTGTTGAATGAGCAGTTCTTC. Its translation: CASSASGSVLNEQFF.